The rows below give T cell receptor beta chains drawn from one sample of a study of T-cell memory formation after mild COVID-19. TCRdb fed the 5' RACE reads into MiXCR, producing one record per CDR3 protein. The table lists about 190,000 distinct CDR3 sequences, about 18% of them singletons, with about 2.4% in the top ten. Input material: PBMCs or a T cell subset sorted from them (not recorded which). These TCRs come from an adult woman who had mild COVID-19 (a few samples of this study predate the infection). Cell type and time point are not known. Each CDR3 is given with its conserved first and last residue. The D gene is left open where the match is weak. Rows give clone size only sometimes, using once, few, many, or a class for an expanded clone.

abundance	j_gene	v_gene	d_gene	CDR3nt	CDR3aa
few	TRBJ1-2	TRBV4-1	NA	TGCGCGAGCGGGCAGCCAAACTATGGCTACACCTTC	CASGQPNYGYTF
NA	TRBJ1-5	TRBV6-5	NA	TGTGCCAGCAGTTACCGCCAAAGCAATCAGCCCCAGCATTTT	CASSYRQSNQPQHF
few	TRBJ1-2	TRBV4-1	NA	TGCGCCAGCAGCAACGGTTTGCTAGGGTCCTATGGCTACACCTTC	CASSNGLLGSYGYTF
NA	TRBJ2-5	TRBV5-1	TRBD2	TGCGCCAGCAGCTTCGAGCCAGCGGGGAGCCAAGAGACCCAGTACTTC	CASSFEPAGSQETQYF
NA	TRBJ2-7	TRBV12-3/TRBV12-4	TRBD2	TGTGCCAGCAGTTATCTAGCGGGGGGGCCGAACGAGCAGTACTTC	CASSYLAGGPNEQYF
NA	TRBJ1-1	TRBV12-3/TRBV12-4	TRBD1	TGTGCCAGCAGTACCTCCGGGACAGGGGGTACTGAAGCTTTCTTT	CASSTSGTGGTEAFF
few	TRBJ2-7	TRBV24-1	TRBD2	TGTGCCACCAGTGACGGACTAGCGTCGGGGGGCGAGCAGTACTTC	CATSDGLASGGEQYF
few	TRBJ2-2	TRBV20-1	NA	TGCAGTGCCAATCTGTATGGCGGAGGGGGCACCGGGGAGCTGTTTTTT	CSANLYGGGGTGELFF
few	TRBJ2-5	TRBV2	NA	TGTGCCAGCAGCCGTGACTCTCAAGAGACCCAGTACTTC	CASSRDSQETQYF
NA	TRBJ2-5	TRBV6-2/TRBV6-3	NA	TGTGCCAGCAGCCCACGCCGCAGAAGGGGCGTGGGGTACCAAGAGACCCAGTACTTC	CASSPRRRRGVGYQETQYF
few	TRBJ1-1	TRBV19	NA	TGTGCCAGTAGTATTTACCCGGGACGGTTGAACACTGAAGCTTTCTTT	CASSIYPGRLNTEAFF
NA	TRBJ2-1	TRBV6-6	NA	TGTGCCAGCAGAAAATCCGGGACTTCCATTCACAATGAGCAGTTCTTC	CASRKSGTSIHNEQFF
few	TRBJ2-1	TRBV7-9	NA	TGTGCCAGCAGCTTAGAGTTGACCGGGGGTAATGAGCAGTTCTTC	CASSLELTGGNEQFF
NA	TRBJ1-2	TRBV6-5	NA	TGTGCCAGCAGTTACGAGAAGGGTAACTATGGCTACACCTTC	CASSYEKGNYGYTF
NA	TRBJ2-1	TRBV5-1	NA	TGCGCCAGCAGCTTGTGGGGTATCTCCTACAATGAGCAGTTCTTC	CASSLWGISYNEQFF
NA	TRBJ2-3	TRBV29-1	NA	TGCAGCGTGGCAGCTACTAGCACAGATACGCAGTATTTT	CSVAATSTDTQYF
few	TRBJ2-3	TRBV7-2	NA	TGTGCCAGCAGCAACGGGTTTGCAGATACGCAGTATTTT	CASSNGFADTQYF
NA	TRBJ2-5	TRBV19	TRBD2	TGTGCCAGTAGTATGGCTAGCGGGACGGAGACCCAGTACTTC	CASSMASGTETQYF
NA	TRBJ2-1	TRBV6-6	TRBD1	TGTGCCAGCAGGCCCGACAGGGCTGGTGAGCAGTTCTTC	CASRPDRAGEQFF
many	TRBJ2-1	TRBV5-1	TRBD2	TGCGCCAGCAGCTTGATTTCTAGCGGGACATTAAGATTCTTC	CASSLISSGTLRFF
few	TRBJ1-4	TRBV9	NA	TGTGCCAGCAGCGTAGATCACAGGAGGAATGAAAAACTGTTTTTT	CASSVDHRRNEKLFF
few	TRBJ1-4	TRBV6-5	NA	TGTGCCAGCAGTTCAGGTGTCGGGGGAGACGAAAAACTGTTTTTT	CASSSGVGGDEKLFF
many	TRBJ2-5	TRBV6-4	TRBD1	TGTGCCAGCAGCCGACAGGGGGGAGAGACCCAGTACTTC	CASSRQGGETQYF
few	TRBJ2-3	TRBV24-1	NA	TGTGCCACCAGTGATTTCCAGGGAACAGATACGCAGTATTTT	CATSDFQGTDTQYF
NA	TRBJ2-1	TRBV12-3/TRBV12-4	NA	TGTGCCAGCAGCCCCGGGGGTGTACGGAGAGAGGGGTTCAATGAGCAGTTCTTC	CASSPGGVRREGFNEQFF
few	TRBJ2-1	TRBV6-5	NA	TGTGCCAGCATCAAAGGGAGGGGGGGCCGGAATGAGCAGTTCTTC	CASIKGRGGRNEQFF
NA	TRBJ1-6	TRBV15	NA	TGTGCCACCAGCAGTGGACAGAGGACTTCACCCCTCCACTTT	CATSSGQRTSPLHF
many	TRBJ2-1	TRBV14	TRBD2	TGTGCCAGCAGCCCGTATAGCGGGGCCTACTCCTACAATGAGCAGTTCTTC	CASSPYSGAYSYNEQFF
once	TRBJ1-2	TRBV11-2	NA	TGTGCCAGCAGCTTAGACTTGGGACTGGGCTATGGCTACACCTTC	CASSLDLGLGYGYTF
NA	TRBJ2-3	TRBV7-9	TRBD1	TGTGCCAGCACCCAGGACAGGGTCACAGATACGCAGTATTTT	CASTQDRVTDTQYF
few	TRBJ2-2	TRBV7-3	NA	TGTGCCAGCAGCTTAATGGGAACTCTCGACACCGGGGAGCTGTTTTTT	CASSLMGTLDTGELFF
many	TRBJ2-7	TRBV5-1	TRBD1	TGCGCCAGCAGCTTTGGACAGGCCCCCGAGCAGTACTTC	CASSFGQAPEQYF
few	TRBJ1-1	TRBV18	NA	TGTGCCAGCTCAGAGGACCTGAACACTGAAGCTTTCTTT	CASSEDLNTEAFF
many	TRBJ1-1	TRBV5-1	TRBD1	TGCGCCAGCAGCTTGTCCCCCACAGGGGGAACTGAAGCTTTCTTT	CASSLSPTGGTEAFF
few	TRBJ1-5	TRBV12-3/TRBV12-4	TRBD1	TGTGCCAGCAGTGACCAGACAGGGGGACAGCCCCAGCATTTT	CASSDQTGGQPQHF
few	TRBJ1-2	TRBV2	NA	TGTGCCAGCAGTGAAATGGGAGTAGGTGGCTACACCTTC	CASSEMGVGGYTF
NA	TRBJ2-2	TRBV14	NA	TGTGCCAGCAGCCAAGACAGGGGAACCGGGGAGCTGTTTTTT	CASSQDRGTGELFF
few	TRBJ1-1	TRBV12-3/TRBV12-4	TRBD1	TGTGCCAGCAGTCCATTCGGGTACTCCAGGGGGACTGAAGCTTTCTTT	CASSPFGYSRGTEAFF
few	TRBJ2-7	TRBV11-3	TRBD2	TGTGCCAGCAGCCCCGGGGGGTCGGAGGGCATCCTACGCGGGCAGTACTTC	CASSPGGSEGILRGQYF
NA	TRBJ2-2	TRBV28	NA	TGTGCCAGCTCACGTGCCGGGGCCGGGGAGCTGTTTTTT	CASSRAGAGELFF
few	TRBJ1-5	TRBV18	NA	TGTGCCAGCTCACCCCGGGAGCATAATCAGCCCCAGCATTTT	CASSPREHNQPQHF
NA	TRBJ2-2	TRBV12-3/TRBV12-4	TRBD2	TGTGCCAGCAGTTTACAGCGGGGGGGATCCGGGGAGCTGTTTTTT	CASSLQRGGSGELFF
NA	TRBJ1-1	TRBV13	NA	TGTGCCAGCAGCTTGGCAGGGCGGGGCACTGAAGCTTTCTTT	CASSLAGRGTEAFF